This T cell receptor (beta chain) was obtained from a study of PD-1 blockade in mismatch repair-deficient tumors. Study information: Patients had eleven to twelve mismatch repair-deficient cancer types, all previously treated and progressing.

This clone showed up just a few times. Additional DNA sequences in this sample encode the identical CDR3. The V segment lost 6 bases and the J segment 1 base; nucleotides outside the gene matches: 3. Per germline, CDR1 SNHLY and CDR2 FYNNEI. CDR3 length: 13 amino acids. TCRs were sequenced from a few patients responding to pembrolizumab. The table came from immunoSEQ multiplex PCR; TCRdb's copy has only in-frame clones and leaves some out. Altogether about 79,000 clones are present, approximately 78% being singletons, with the ten largest covering approximately 5.5%. V is TRBV2 and J is TRBJ2-7, with TRBD1 identical over 7 bases. The starting material was peripheral blood, obtained 44 weeks after starting pembrolizumab. The clonotype was recovered from an adult with mismatch repair-deficient cancer. CDR3 amino acids: CASRPGQSYEQYF. Here the CDR3 DNA reads TGTGCCAGCAGACCGGGACAGTCCTACGAGCAGTACTTC.